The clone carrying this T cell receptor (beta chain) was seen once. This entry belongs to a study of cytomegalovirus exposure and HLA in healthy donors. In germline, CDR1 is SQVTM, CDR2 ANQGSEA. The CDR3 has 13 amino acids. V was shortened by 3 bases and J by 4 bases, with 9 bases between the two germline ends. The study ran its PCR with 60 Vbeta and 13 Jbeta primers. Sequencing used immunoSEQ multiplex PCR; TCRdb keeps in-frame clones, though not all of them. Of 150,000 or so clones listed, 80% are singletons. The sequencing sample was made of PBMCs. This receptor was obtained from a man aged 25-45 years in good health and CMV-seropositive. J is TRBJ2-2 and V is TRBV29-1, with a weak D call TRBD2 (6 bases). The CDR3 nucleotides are TGCAGCGTTGAGGGGGGAACCACCGGGGAGCTGTTTTTT. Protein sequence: CSVEGGTTGELFF.